The TCR beta chain described here comes from a study of blood T cell repertoires in COVID-19. Study-wide background: Some COVID-19 samples were acute and others convalescent; all came from the United States, Italy and Spain. PBMCs, B-cell-depleted T cells, or T cells were the source of the cDNA or gDNA that made up the material.

Original analysis: The assay estimated nucleated cells by amplifying reference gene primers. Produced via immunoSEQ multiplex PCR; TCRdb's table is partial and in-frame only. Clonal size and the V and J genes are those of that table, whereas D and trimming came from the DNA. The repertoire consists of 70,000 to 95,000 clones, with 80% to 90% occurring once and the leading ten covering roughly 4.8%. Per the germline V gene, CDR1 is SNHLY and CDR2 is FYNNEI. Trimming took 6 bases from V and 7 from J; bases not matched to a gene: 12. This CDR3 spans 16 amino acids. This clonotype originated in a woman older than 75 with acute or convalescent COVID-19. This chain uses TRBV2 with TRBJ2-2, with TRBD2 matching over 9 bases. The sequencing sample was made of peripheral blood. CDR3 bases: TGTGCCAGCAGCAAAAGCGGGAGGAGGTCGGGCGGGGAGCTGTTTTTT. Protein: CASSKSGRRSGGELFF.